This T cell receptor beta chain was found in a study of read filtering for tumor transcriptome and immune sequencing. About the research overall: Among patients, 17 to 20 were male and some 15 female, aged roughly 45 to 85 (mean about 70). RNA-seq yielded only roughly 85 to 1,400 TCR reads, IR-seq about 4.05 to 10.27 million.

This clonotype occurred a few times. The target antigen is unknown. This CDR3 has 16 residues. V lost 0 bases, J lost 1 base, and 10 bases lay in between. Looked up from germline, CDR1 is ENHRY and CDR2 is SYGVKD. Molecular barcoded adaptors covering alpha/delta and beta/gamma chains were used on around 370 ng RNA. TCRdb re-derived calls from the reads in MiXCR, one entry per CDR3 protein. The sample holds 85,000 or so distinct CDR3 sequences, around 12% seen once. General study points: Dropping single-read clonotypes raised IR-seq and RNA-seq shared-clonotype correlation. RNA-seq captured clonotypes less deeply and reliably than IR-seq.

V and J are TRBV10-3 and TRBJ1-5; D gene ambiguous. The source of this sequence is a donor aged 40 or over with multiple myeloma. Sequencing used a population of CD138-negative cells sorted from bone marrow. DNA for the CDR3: TGTGCCATCAGTGAGTCGCACCTAACGAGCAATCAGCCCCAGCATTTT. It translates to CAISESHLTSNQPQHF.